This entry describes one T cell receptor (beta chain). What it binds is unknown. Scientists made TCR beta libraries using quantitative 5'-RACE with molecular barcodes. TCRdb fed the 5' RACE reads into MiXCR, producing one record per CDR3 protein. The data contain roughly 700,000 distinct CDR3 sequences, under 20% of them singletons. The entry originates in a study of CD8 T cells in ankylosing spondylitis. Notes on the study in general: Fewer than 10 highly homologous variants made up a TCR beta motif that seemed to typify ankylosing spondylitis blood. Reportedly, disease-linked clones are significantly enriched in ankylosing spondylitis patients' matched synovial fluid. There were earlier reports of some motif variants in reactive arthritis synovial fluid and blood.

The receptor's source is a male donor with ankylosing spondylitis. The sequenced material came from blood, either unsorted or a sorted T cell fraction (not recorded which).

CDR3 loop: CASSPDRVYNEQFF. CDR3 nucleotides: TGTGCCAGCAGTCCGGACAGGGTATACAATGAGCAGTTCTTC. The J gene is TRBJ2-1, the V gene TRBV12-3 or TRBV12-4; 8 nucleotides line up with TRBD1. V shed 5 bases, J shed 4 bases, and the junction held 4 bases outside the gene matches. This CDR3 has 14 residues.